A selection of T cell receptor beta chains follows, all from one sample in a study of T cells after yellow fever vaccination. TCRdb reprocessed the 5' RACE reads with MiXCR, giving one entry per CDR3 protein. This table has approximately 130,000 distinct CDR3 sequences, around 15% appearing once. The sample consisted of CD8+ T cells sorted from PBMCs, taken 5 days after the yellow fever booster vaccination. These receptors were taken from a man aged 18 to 30 who received the YFV17D yellow fever vaccine. CDR3s include the opening cysteine and the closing phenylalanine or tryptophan. D genes are given only for firm matches. Clone size is given for some rows only: seen once, a few or many times, or a class if the clone is expanded.

d_call: -
v_call: TRBV5-5
clone_size: many
j_call: TRBJ2-7
cdr3_nt: TGTGCCAGCACCAAGGGGGAAACCGCCTACGAGCAGTACTTC
cdr3_aa: CASTKGETAYEQYF

d_call: -
v_call: TRBV4-1
clone_size: few
j_call: TRBJ1-2
cdr3_nt: TGCGCCAGCAGCCAAGTTGCGGCGGACTATGGCTACACCTTC
cdr3_aa: CASSQVAADYGYTF

d_call: -
v_call: TRBV15
clone_size: -
j_call: TRBJ2-1
cdr3_nt: TGTGCCACCAGCAGAGTGGGGTCCAATGAGCAGTTCTTC
cdr3_aa: CATSRVGSNEQFF

d_call: TRBD1
v_call: TRBV20-1
clone_size: many
j_call: TRBJ2-4
cdr3_nt: TGCAGTGCTGCTAAGACCGGGACAGGGGTAAACATTCAGTACTTC
cdr3_aa: CSAAKTGTGVNIQYF

d_call: TRBD1
v_call: TRBV5-5
clone_size: few
j_call: TRBJ2-1
cdr3_nt: TGTGCCAGCAGCCCGGTAGGGACAGGGGAGGGAAATGAGCAGTTCTTC
cdr3_aa: CASSPVGTGEGNEQFF

d_call: -
v_call: TRBV4-3
clone_size: -
j_call: TRBJ2-2
cdr3_nt: TGCGCCAGCAGCCCAGGGCCCACCGGGGAGCTGTTTTTT
cdr3_aa: CASSPGPTGELFF

d_call: TRBD1
v_call: TRBV7-9
clone_size: -
j_call: TRBJ1-1
cdr3_nt: TGTGCCAGCAGCTCCAGGGTCCGGGACAGGGGGACCTACACTGAAGCTTTCTTT
cdr3_aa: CASSSRVRDRGTYTEAFF

d_call: -
v_call: TRBV5-4
clone_size: few
j_call: TRBJ2-5
cdr3_nt: TGTGCCAGCAGCTTTGGGGATAAGGACACATTAGAGACCCAGTACTTC
cdr3_aa: CASSFGDKDTLETQYF

d_call: TRBD1
v_call: TRBV19
clone_size: -
j_call: TRBJ2-1
cdr3_nt: TGTGCCACGAAGCCCGACAGGGGGCTCTACAATGAGCAGTTCTTC
cdr3_aa: CATKPDRGLYNEQFF

d_call: TRBD1
v_call: TRBV4-1
clone_size: few
j_call: TRBJ1-1
cdr3_nt: TGCGCCAGCAGCCAATTTGGGACAGGGGGGACTGAAGCTTTCTTT
cdr3_aa: CASSQFGTGGTEAFF

d_call: -
v_call: TRBV9
clone_size: few
j_call: TRBJ2-1
cdr3_nt: TGTGCCAGCAGCGTAGGACAGTACTCCTACAATGAGCAGTTCTTC
cdr3_aa: CASSVGQYSYNEQFF

d_call: -
v_call: TRBV20-1
clone_size: once
j_call: TRBJ1-3
cdr3_nt: TGCAGTGCTGAGTCTAGGAAGTGGGGAAACACCATATATTTT
cdr3_aa: CSAESRKWGNTIYF

d_call: -
v_call: TRBV28
clone_size: -
j_call: TRBJ2-1
cdr3_nt: TGTGCCAGCGGACGACTAGTTTCGATCAATGAGCAGTTCTTC
cdr3_aa: CASGRLVSINEQFF

d_call: -
v_call: TRBV28
clone_size: many
j_call: TRBJ2-1
cdr3_nt: TGTGCCAGCAGTTTTCAAGTTTGGGGGGACCGGGACAATGAGCAGTTCTTC
cdr3_aa: CASSFQVWGDRDNEQFF

d_call: -
v_call: TRBV4-2
clone_size: few
j_call: TRBJ2-7
cdr3_nt: TGTGCCAGCAGCCAAGGGGAAGGGAGGAACGAGCAGTACTTC
cdr3_aa: CASSQGEGRNEQYF

d_call: TRBD1
v_call: TRBV5-1
clone_size: -
j_call: TRBJ1-6
cdr3_nt: TGCGCCAGCAGCCCGGGACAGGGGGGCTCCTATAATTCACCCCTCCACTTT
cdr3_aa: CASSPGQGGSYNSPLHF

d_call: TRBD2
v_call: TRBV7-3
clone_size: -
j_call: TRBJ2-7
cdr3_nt: TGTGCCAGCAGCCCTGGACTAGCGGGGTTCTACGAGCAGTACTTC
cdr3_aa: CASSPGLAGFYEQYF

d_call: -
v_call: TRBV4-1
clone_size: -
j_call: TRBJ2-4
cdr3_nt: TGCGCCAGCAGCCCTGAAGCCAAAAACATTCAGTACTTC
cdr3_aa: CASSPEAKNIQYF

d_call: -
v_call: TRBV20-1
clone_size: -
j_call: TRBJ1-4
cdr3_nt: TGCAGTGCTAGTTCATCCCAAACTAATGAAAAACTGTTTTTT
cdr3_aa: CSASSSQTNEKLFF

d_call: -
v_call: TRBV12-3/TRBV12-4
clone_size: few
j_call: TRBJ2-7
cdr3_nt: TGTGCCAGCAGTTCGCCTACATACCCCTACGAGCAGTACTTC
cdr3_aa: CASSSPTYPYEQYF

d_call: -
v_call: TRBV11-2
clone_size: -
j_call: TRBJ2-5
cdr3_nt: TGTGCCAGCAGCTTTGTAGGGCCCTGGTTGTATCGGCAGGGAGGCGGAGAGACCCAGTACTTC
cdr3_aa: CASSFVGPWLYRQGGGETQYF

d_call: -
v_call: TRBV6-2/TRBV6-3
clone_size: few
j_call: TRBJ2-1
cdr3_nt: TGTGCCAGCAGTTACGAGGGGGGGGCCAGTTCCTACAATGAGCAGTTCTTC
cdr3_aa: CASSYEGGASSYNEQFF

d_call: -
v_call: TRBV12-3/TRBV12-4
clone_size: few
j_call: TRBJ2-2
cdr3_nt: TGTGCCAGCAGCCGTGGCCGGGGGCTGAACACCGGGGAGCTGTTTTTT
cdr3_aa: CASSRGRGLNTGELFF

d_call: TRBD2
v_call: TRBV7-6
clone_size: few
j_call: TRBJ2-2
cdr3_nt: TGTGCCAGCAGCTTCACCTTCCGGGAGGGGACCGGGGAGCTGTTTTTT
cdr3_aa: CASSFTFREGTGELFF

d_call: -
v_call: TRBV29-1
clone_size: few
j_call: TRBJ2-3
cdr3_nt: TGCAGCGTTGATCACAGGGCCATTGCCGGAGATACGCAGTATTTT
cdr3_aa: CSVDHRAIAGDTQYF

d_call: -
v_call: TRBV20-1
clone_size: -
j_call: TRBJ1-1
cdr3_nt: TGCAGTGCTAGAGATAGAAGGGTGGTGAACACTGAAGCTTTCTTT
cdr3_aa: CSARDRRVVNTEAFF

d_call: TRBD2
v_call: TRBV12-3/TRBV12-4
clone_size: -
j_call: TRBJ2-5
cdr3_nt: TGTGCCAGCAGTCTACCGGGACTAGGCGGAGCCCAGTACTTC
cdr3_aa: CASSLPGLGGAQYF

d_call: -
v_call: TRBV29-1
clone_size: few
j_call: TRBJ2-2
cdr3_nt: TGCAGCGTGAGACAAGCGAACACCGGGGAGCTGTTTTTT
cdr3_aa: CSVRQANTGELFF

d_call: TRBD2
v_call: TRBV7-2
clone_size: few
j_call: TRBJ2-2
cdr3_nt: TGTGCCAGCAGCTTATCGTTGGGACTAGCTGTAAGCACCGGGGAGCTGTTTTTT
cdr3_aa: CASSLSLGLAVSTGELFF

d_call: -
v_call: TRBV6-2/TRBV6-3
clone_size: few
j_call: TRBJ2-7
cdr3_nt: TGTGCCAGCAGTTCAGCAGGGATCTACGAGCAGTACTTC
cdr3_aa: CASSSAGIYEQYF

d_call: TRBD1
v_call: TRBV19
clone_size: -
j_call: TRBJ1-1
cdr3_nt: TGTGCCAGTACCAGGACAGGGGCTGTCACTGAAGCTTTCTTT
cdr3_aa: CASTRTGAVTEAFF

d_call: TRBD1
v_call: TRBV24-1
clone_size: many
j_call: TRBJ1-6
cdr3_nt: TGTGCCACCAGTGATTTGGGGACAGGGGGCTCACCCCTCCACTTT
cdr3_aa: CATSDLGTGGSPLHF

d_call: -
v_call: TRBV7-3
clone_size: -
j_call: TRBJ1-1
cdr3_nt: TGTGCCAGCAGCTTGCACAGCGCGAACACTGAAGCTTTCTTT
cdr3_aa: CASSLHSANTEAFF

d_call: -
v_call: TRBV12-3/TRBV12-4
clone_size: -
j_call: TRBJ1-5
cdr3_nt: TGTGCCAGCAGTTTAGCGCCGGGGGAATTAGGTCAGCCCCAGCATTTT
cdr3_aa: CASSLAPGELGQPQHF

d_call: TRBD1
v_call: TRBV28
clone_size: -
j_call: TRBJ1-2
cdr3_nt: TGTGCCAGCAGCCCTCTTGCCAGGGGGCTCAGCTATGGCTACACCTTC
cdr3_aa: CASSPLARGLSYGYTF

d_call: TRBD2
v_call: TRBV24-1
clone_size: few
j_call: TRBJ2-3
cdr3_nt: TGTGCCACCAGTGACCTAGCGGGGTCTAGCACAGATACGCAGTATTTT
cdr3_aa: CATSDLAGSSTDTQYF

d_call: TRBD2
v_call: TRBV12-3/TRBV12-4
clone_size: many
j_call: TRBJ2-1
cdr3_nt: TGTGCCAGCAGTTTTACTTTCGGGGGGAGGGATGAGCAGTTCTTC
cdr3_aa: CASSFTFGGRDEQFF

d_call: TRBD1
v_call: TRBV6-5
clone_size: few
j_call: TRBJ2-1
cdr3_nt: TGTGCCAGCAGTCGTCTCGCTGGCAGGGGGCTTGATGAGCAGTTCTTC
cdr3_aa: CASSRLAGRGLDEQFF

d_call: -
v_call: TRBV5-6
clone_size: -
j_call: TRBJ2-3
cdr3_nt: TGTGCCAGCAGCGAGGGGGAGGGGGGGTTGCCAGATACGCAGTATTTT
cdr3_aa: CASSEGEGGLPDTQYF

d_call: -
v_call: TRBV11-1
clone_size: -
j_call: TRBJ2-1
cdr3_nt: TGTGCCAGCAGCTTCTGGCCCAGCTCCTACAATGAGCAGTTCTTC
cdr3_aa: CASSFWPSSYNEQFF

d_call: TRBD2
v_call: TRBV6-5
clone_size: many
j_call: TRBJ2-3
cdr3_nt: TGTGCCAGCAGCTCGCTAGCAGCGGGGGGGCCGAAAGATACGCAGTATTTT
cdr3_aa: CASSSLAAGGPKDTQYF

d_call: -
v_call: TRBV28
clone_size: -
j_call: TRBJ2-3
cdr3_nt: TGTGCCAGCAGACGACAGGTATATAGCACAGATACGCAGTATTTT
cdr3_aa: CASRRQVYSTDTQYF

d_call: TRBD2
v_call: TRBV6-5
clone_size: few
j_call: TRBJ2-1
cdr3_nt: TGTGCCAGCAGTTACTTGGGACTAGCAGTAAAAAATCCGGGGAGCTCCTACAATGAGCAGTTCTTC
cdr3_aa: CASSYLGLAVKNPGSSYNEQFF

d_call: -
v_call: TRBV2
clone_size: few
j_call: TRBJ2-3
cdr3_nt: TGTGCCAGCCCTGGAGGGGACGCATTCGGAGATACGCAGTATTTT
cdr3_aa: CASPGGDAFGDTQYF

d_call: -
v_call: TRBV4-1
clone_size: few
j_call: TRBJ2-3
cdr3_nt: TGCGCCAGCAGCCTTCCGAAAGGGGCTTCAGGGATGAGCACAGATACGCAGTATTTT
cdr3_aa: CASSLPKGASGMSTDTQYF

d_call: TRBD1
v_call: TRBV3-1
clone_size: -
j_call: TRBJ1-2
cdr3_nt: TGTGCCAGCAGCCGACAGACCCGGACAGGACGCTATGGCTACACCTTC
cdr3_aa: CASSRQTRTGRYGYTF

d_call: -
v_call: TRBV4-3
clone_size: many
j_call: TRBJ2-1
cdr3_nt: TGCGCCAGCAGCCAAGATCCGGGCTCCCCAGCCTCCTACAATGAGCAGTTCTTC
cdr3_aa: CASSQDPGSPASYNEQFF

d_call: TRBD1
v_call: TRBV29-1
clone_size: few
j_call: TRBJ2-1
cdr3_nt: TGCAGCGTTGAGGGCAGGGGGATTTACAATGAGCAGTTCTTC
cdr3_aa: CSVEGRGIYNEQFF

d_call: TRBD1
v_call: TRBV2
clone_size: -
j_call: TRBJ2-3
cdr3_nt: TGTGCCAGCTCGCGGGACAGGGTTCGAGGGAATACGCAGTATTTT
cdr3_aa: CASSRDRVRGNTQYF

d_call: TRBD2
v_call: TRBV12-3/TRBV12-4
clone_size: -
j_call: TRBJ2-5
cdr3_nt: TGTGCCAGCGTTTCTGGACTAGCCCCCGGGGAGACCCAGTACTTC
cdr3_aa: CASVSGLAPGETQYF

d_call: TRBD2
v_call: TRBV20-1
clone_size: few
j_call: TRBJ2-5
cdr3_nt: TGCAGTGCTAGATCCGGGGGGAAGGAGACCCAGTACTTC
cdr3_aa: CSARSGGKETQYF

d_call: TRBD1
v_call: TRBV20-1
clone_size: -
j_call: TRBJ2-1
cdr3_nt: TGCAGTGCCAAAGAGCCGGGACAGGGATTTTTCGACTCCTACAATGAGCAGTTCTTC
cdr3_aa: CSAKEPGQGFFDSYNEQFF

d_call: -
v_call: TRBV6-2/TRBV6-3
clone_size: -
j_call: TRBJ2-5
cdr3_nt: TGTGCCAGCAGTCCCCCACCTCAAGAGACCCAGTACTTC
cdr3_aa: CASSPPPQETQYF